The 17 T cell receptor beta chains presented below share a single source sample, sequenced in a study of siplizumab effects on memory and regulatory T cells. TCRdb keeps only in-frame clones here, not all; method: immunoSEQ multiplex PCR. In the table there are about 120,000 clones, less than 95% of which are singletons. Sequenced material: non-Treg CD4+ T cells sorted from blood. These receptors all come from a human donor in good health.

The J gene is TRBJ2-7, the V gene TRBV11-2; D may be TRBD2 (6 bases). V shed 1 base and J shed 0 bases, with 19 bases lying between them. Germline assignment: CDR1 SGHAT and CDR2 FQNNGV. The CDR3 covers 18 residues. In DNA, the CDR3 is TGTGCCAGCAGCTTAGGGACCGTGGTTGGAGGGAGCTCCTACGAGCAGTACTTC. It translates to CASSLGTVVGGSSYEQYF.

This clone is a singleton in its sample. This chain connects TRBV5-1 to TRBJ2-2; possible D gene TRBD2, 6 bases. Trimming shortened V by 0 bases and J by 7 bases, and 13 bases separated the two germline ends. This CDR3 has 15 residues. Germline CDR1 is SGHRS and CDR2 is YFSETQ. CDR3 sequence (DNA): TGCGCCAGCAGCTTGGGACTTAGCGGTGTCGGGGAGCTGTTTTTT. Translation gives CASSLGLSGVGELFF.

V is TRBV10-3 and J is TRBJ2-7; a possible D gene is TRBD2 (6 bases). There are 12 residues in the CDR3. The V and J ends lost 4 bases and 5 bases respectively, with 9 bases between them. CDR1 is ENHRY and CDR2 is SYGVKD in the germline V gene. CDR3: CAISVASDEQYF. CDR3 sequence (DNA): TGTGCCATCAGTGTTGCTAGCGACGAGCAGTACTTC.

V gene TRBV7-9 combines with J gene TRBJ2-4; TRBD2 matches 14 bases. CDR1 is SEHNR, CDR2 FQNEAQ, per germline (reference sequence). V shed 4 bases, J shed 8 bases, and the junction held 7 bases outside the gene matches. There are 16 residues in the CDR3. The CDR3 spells CASSSSRLAGGDIQYF. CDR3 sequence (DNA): TGTGCCAGCAGCTCCTCGCGACTAGCGGGAGGGGACATTCAGTACTTC. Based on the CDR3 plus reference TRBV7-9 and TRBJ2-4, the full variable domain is DTGVSQNPRHKITKRGQNVTFRCDPISEHNRLYWYRQTLGQGPEFLTYFQNEAQLEKSRLLSDRFSAERPKGSFSTLEIQRTEQGDSAMYLCASSSSRLAGGDIQYFGAGTRLSVL.

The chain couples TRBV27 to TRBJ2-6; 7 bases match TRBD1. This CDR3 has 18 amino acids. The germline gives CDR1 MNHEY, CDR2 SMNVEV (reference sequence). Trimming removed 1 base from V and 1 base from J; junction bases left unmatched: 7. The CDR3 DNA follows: TGTGCCAGCAGTTTATATGAGGGGGCAGGATCTGGGGCCAACGTCCTGACTTTC. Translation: CASSLYEGAGSGANVLTF.

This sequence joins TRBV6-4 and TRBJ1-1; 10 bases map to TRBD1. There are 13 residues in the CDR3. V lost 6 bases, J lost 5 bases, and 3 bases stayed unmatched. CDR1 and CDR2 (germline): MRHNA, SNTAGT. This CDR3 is CASSRDRGTEAFF. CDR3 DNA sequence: TGTGCCAGCAGCCGGGACAGGGGAACTGAAGCTTTCTTT.

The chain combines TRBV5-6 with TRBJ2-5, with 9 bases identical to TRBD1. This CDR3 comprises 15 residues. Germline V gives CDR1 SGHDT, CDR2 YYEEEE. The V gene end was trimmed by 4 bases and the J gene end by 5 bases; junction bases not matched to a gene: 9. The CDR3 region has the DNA TGTGCCAGCAGCCGGGAAACAGGGGGCGCGGAGACCCAGTACTTC. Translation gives CASSRETGGAETQYF.

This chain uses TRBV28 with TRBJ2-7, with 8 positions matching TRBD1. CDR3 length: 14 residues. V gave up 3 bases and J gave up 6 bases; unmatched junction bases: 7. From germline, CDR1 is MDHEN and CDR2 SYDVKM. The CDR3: CASSFGDRFFEQYF. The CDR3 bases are TGTGCCAGCAGTTTCGGGGACAGGTTCTTCGAGCAGTACTTC.

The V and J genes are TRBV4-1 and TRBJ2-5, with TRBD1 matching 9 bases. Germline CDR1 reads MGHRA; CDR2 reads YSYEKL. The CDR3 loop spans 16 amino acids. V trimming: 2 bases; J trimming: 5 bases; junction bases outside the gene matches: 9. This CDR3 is CASSQPDRGKWETQYF. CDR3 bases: TGCGCCAGCAGCCAACCGGACAGGGGAAAGTGGGAGACCCAGTACTTC.

CDR3 amino acids: CASTPNGSNQPQHF. The CDR3 DNA is TGTGCCAGCACCCCGAATGGTAGCAATCAGCCCCAGCATTTT. V gene TRBV6-5 combines with J gene TRBJ1-5; no clear D. The germline V gene has CDR1 MNHEY and CDR2 SVGAGI. V lost 7 bases and J 0 bases, leaving 10 bases between the germline ends. The CDR3 is made up of 14 amino acids.

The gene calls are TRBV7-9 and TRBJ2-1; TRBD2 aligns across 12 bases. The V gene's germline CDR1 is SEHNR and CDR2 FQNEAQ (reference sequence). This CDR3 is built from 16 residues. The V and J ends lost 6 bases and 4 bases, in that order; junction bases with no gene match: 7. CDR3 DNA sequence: TGTGCCAGCAGTTGGGGCGGACTAGCGGGATACAATGAGCAGTTCTTC. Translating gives CASSWGGLAGYNEQFF.

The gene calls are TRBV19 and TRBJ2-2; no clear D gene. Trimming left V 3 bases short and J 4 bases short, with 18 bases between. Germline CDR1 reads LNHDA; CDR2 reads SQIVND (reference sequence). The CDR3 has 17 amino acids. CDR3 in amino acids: CASSISPASGSTGELFF. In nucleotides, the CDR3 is TGTGCCAGTAGTATCTCCCCCGCGTCAGGTAGCACCGGGGAGCTGTTTTTT.

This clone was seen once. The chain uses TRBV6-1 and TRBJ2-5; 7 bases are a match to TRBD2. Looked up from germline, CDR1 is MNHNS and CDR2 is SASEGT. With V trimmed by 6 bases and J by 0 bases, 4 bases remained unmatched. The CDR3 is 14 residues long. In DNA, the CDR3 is TGTGCCAGCAGGGACGGGACTAACCAAGAGACCCAGTACTTC. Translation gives CASRDGTNQETQYF.

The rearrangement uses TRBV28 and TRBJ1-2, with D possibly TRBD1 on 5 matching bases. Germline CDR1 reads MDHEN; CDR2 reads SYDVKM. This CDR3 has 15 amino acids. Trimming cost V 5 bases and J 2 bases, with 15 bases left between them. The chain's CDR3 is CASSLIRVGNYGYTF. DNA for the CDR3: TGTGCCAGCAGTCTGATCAGGGTAGGAAACTATGGCTACACCTTC.

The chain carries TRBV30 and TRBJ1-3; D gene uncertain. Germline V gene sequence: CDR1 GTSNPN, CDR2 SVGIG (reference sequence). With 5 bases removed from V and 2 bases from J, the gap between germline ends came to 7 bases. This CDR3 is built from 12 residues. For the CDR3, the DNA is TGTGCCTGGCAAGGAGCTGGAAACACCATATATTTT. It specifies CAWQGAGNTIYF.

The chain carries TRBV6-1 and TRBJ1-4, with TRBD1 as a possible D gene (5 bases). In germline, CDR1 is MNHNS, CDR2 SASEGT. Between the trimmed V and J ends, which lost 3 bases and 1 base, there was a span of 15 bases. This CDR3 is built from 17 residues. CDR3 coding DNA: TGTGCCAGCAGTGAGGCAGGGTTGAGTCGAACTAATGAAAAACTGTTTTTT. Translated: CASSEAGLSRTNEKLFF.

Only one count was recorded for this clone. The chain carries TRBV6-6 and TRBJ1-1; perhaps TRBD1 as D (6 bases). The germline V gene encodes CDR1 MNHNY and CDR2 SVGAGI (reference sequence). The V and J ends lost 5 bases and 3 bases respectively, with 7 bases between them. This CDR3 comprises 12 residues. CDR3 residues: CASSNRDTEAFF. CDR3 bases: TGTGCCAGCAGTAACAGGGACACTGAAGCTTTCTTT.